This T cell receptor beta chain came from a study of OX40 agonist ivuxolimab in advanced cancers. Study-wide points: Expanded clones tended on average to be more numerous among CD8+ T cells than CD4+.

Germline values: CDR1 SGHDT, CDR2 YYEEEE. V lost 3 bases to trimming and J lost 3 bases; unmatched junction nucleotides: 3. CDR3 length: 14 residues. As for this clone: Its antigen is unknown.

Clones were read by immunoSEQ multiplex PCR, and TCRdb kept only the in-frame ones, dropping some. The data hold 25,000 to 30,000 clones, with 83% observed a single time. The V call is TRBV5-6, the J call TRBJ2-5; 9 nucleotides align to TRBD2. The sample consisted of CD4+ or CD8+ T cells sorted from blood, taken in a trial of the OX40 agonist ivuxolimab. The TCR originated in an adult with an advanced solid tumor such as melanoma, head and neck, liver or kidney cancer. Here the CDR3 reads CASSYPSGEETQYF. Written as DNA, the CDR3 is TGTGCCAGCAGCTACCCTAGCGGGGAAGAGACCCAGTACTTC.